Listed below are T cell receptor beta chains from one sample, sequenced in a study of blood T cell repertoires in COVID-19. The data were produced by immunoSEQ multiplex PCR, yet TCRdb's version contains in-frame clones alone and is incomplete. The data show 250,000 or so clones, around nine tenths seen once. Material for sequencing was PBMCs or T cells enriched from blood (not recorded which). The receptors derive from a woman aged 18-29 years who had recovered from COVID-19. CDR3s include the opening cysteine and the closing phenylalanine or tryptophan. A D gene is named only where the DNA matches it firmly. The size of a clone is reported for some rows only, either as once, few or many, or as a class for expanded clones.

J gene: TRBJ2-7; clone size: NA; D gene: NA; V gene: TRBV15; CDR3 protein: CATAGGISDEQYF; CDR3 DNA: TGTGCCACGGCTGGGGGGATAAGCGACGAGCAGTACTTC
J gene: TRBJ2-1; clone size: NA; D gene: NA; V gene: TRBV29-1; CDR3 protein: CSAKRDLSSYNEQFF; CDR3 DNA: TGCAGCGCCAAACGGGACTTGAGCTCCTACAATGAGCAGTTCTTC
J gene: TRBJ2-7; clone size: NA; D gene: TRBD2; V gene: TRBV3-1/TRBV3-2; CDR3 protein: CASSQGLAGYEQYF; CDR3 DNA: TGTGCCAGCAGCCAAGGACTAGCGGGCTACGAGCAGTACTTC
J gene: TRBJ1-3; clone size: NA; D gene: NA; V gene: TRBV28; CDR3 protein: CASSFAGDTGNTIYF; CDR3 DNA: TGTGCCAGCAGCTTCGCCGGGGATACTGGAAACACCATATATTTT
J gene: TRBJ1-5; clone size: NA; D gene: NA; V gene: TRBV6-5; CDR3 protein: CASSHRRRDNQPQHF; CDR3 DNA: TGTGCCAGCAGTCACCGACGGAGGGACAATCAGCCCCAGCATTTT
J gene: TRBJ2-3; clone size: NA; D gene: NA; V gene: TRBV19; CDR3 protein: CASRRVTSGRGSTDTQYF; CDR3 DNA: TGTGCCAGTAGGAGGGTCACGTCCGGTAGGGGGTCGACAGATACGCAGTATTTT
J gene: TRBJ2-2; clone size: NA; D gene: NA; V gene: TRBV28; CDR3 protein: CASRDDGLAGELFF; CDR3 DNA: TGTGCCAGCAGAGATGACGGGTTGGCCGGGGAGCTGTTTTTT
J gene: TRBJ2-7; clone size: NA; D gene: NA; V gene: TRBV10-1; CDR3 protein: CASSSRDNEQYF; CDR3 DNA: TGCGCCAGCAGTTCCCGGGACAACGAGCAGTACTTC
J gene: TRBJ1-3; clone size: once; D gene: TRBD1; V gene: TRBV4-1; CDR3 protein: CASTRDSANSGNTIYF; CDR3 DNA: TGCGCCAGCACCCGGGACAGCGCGAACTCTGGAAACACCATATATTTT
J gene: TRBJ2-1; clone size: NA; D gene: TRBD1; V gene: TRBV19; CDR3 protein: CASSPRTGLYNEQFF; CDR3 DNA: TGTGCCAGTAGTCCCCGGACAGGCCTCTACAATGAGCAGTTCTTC
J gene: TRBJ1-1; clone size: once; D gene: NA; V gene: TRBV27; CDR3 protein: CASSIRSATEAFF; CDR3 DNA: TGTGCCAGCAGTATCAGATCAGCGACTGAAGCTTTCTTT
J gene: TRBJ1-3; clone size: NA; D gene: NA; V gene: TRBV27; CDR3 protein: CASSLAGYSGNTIYF; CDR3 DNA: TGTGCCAGCAGTTTGGCAGGCTACTCTGGAAACACCATATATTTT
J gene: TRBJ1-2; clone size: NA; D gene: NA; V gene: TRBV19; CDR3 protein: CASYIRGSYGYTF; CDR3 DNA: TGTGCCAGCTACATTCGGGGGTCCTATGGCTACACCTTC
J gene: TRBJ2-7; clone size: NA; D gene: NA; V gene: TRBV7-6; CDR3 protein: CASSLVGAGREQYF; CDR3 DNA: TGTGCCAGCAGCTTAGTGGGGGCGGGCAGGGAGCAGTACTTC